The entry below gives a single T cell receptor beta chain sequence along with its context. This entry comes from a study of neoadjuvant anti-PD-1 for oral cavity cancer. Indicated time point: after neoadjuvant nivolumab, at surgical resection. This CDR3 has 14 residues. Per germline, CDR1 ENHRY and CDR2 SYGVKD. Trimming took 2 bases from V and 3 from J, leaving 10 bases between them. Most tumor samples had about 5 ug input DNA in two replicates. Only in-frame clones appear in the TCRdb table, and some are missing; sequencing was by immunoSEQ multiplex PCR. Altogether tens of thousands of clones are present, approximately 27% being singletons, with the ten largest covering more than 15%.

This chain joins TRBV10-3 and TRBJ1-2; D is unresolved. Sequenced material: tumor tissue, taken after nivolumab (anti-PD-1) treatment. The TCR comes from a person between 40 and 85 years old with oral cavity squamous cell carcinoma. As DNA, the CDR3 is TGTGCCATCAGTGAGGGCGCAGGAGACTATGGCTACACCTTC. This encodes CAISEGAGDYGYTF.